This T cell receptor (beta chain) was captured in a study of T cell responses to AZD1222 COVID-19 vaccine. General study points: Spike was spanned by vaccine-associated CD4 TCRs, with dominance at 160-218 and 743-854. Nearly half of spike-specific TCRs reportedly go after variant regions that carry no mutations. Sampling captured repertoires only after the peak T cell response.

Produced via immunoSEQ multiplex PCR; TCRdb's table is partial and in-frame only. The data show 90,000 to 120,000 clones, about nine tenths seen once. This clone has only one observation. Its antigen remains unknown. The V and J ends lost 5 bases and 6 bases respectively, with 14 bases between them. The CDR3 totals 13 residues. Per the germline V gene, CDR1 is LNHNV and CDR2 is YYDKDF (reference sequence). This sequence joins TRBV15 and TRBJ2-7; D unclear. This receptor was identified in an adult in good health. Sequences were derived from peripheral blood, sampled on day 0 of AZD1222 vaccination. The CDR3 DNA reads as TGTGCCACCAGCTACGAAAGGGTCGGCGAGCAGTACTTC. Its protein product is CATSYERVGEQYF.